The next 4 T cell receptor beta chains were all read from a single sample in a study of cytomegalovirus exposure and HLA in healthy donors. The protocol was immunoSEQ multiplex PCR, while the TCRdb copy is restricted to in-frame clones and leaves out a portion. The sample consists of about 160,000 clones, roughly 90% of them appearing once. The sequencing input was PBMCs. The origin of the receptors is a woman aged 25 to 45 in good health and CMV-seronegative.

This chain joins TRBV30 and TRBJ2-2, with D perhaps matching TRBD1 or TRBD2 (5 bases each). Trimming shortened V by 2 bases and J by 4 bases, and 14 bases separated the two germline ends. CDR1 and CDR2 (germline): GTSNPN, SVGIG (reference sequence). This CDR3 region has 15 residues. The CDR3 sequence: CAWSSGRLPTGELFF. In DNA form, the CDR3 reads TGTGCCTGGAGTTCGGGACGTTTACCCACCGGGGAGCTGTTTTTT.

The CDR3 DNA follows: TGTGCCAGCAGCACCGGGACCGGCTCTGGAAACACCATATATTTT. It is translated as CASSTGTGSGNTIYF. The genes are TRBV7-2 and TRBJ1-3, with D possibly TRBD1 on 5 matching bases. V was cut by 5 bases and J by 0 bases, with 11 bases left in between. The germline V gene encodes CDR1 SGHTA and CDR2 FQGNSA. The CDR3 consists of 15 residues.

This clone was detected only a few times. This rearrangement joins TRBV18 to TRBJ2-2, with a weak D call TRBD1 (5 bases). CDR1 is KGHSH, CDR2 LQKENI, per germline. CDR3 length: 14 residues. Trimming cost V 1 base and J 7 bases, with 10 bases left between them. CDR3 coding DNA: TGTGCCAGCTCACCACGGCAGGGAATCGGGGAGCTGTTTTTT. Protein: CASSPRQGIGELFF.

This clone showed up just once. The chain has TRBV4-1 and TRBJ2-7, with TRBD1 matching 12 bases. Germline V gene sequence: CDR1 MGHRA, CDR2 YSYEKL. The CDR3 has 16 amino acids. Germline trimming cut 5 bases from V and 5 bases from J; bases unmatched to any gene: 10. The CDR3: CASSLYPGQGANEQYF. In DNA form, the CDR3 reads TGCGCCAGCAGCTTATATCCGGGACAGGGGGCCAACGAGCAGTACTTC.